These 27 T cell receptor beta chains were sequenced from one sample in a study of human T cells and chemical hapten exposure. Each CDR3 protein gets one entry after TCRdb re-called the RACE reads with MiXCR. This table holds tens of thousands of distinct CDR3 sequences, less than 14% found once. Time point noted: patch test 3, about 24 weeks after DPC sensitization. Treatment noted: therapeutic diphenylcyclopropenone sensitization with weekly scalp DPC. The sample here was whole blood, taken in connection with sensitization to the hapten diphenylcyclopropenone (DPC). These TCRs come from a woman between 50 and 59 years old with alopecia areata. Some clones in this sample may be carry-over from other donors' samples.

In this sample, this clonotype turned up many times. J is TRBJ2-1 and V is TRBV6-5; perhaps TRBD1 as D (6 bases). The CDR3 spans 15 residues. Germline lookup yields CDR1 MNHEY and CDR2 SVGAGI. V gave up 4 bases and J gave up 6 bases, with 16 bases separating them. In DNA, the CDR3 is TGTGCCAGCAGTTCCCCGCCCACAGGGACCAATGAGCAGTTCTTC. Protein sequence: CASSSPPTGTNEQFF.

As DNA, the CDR3 is TGTGCCAGCAGTTACGGAGTGGGGCAGTATGGGGCCAACGTCCTGACTTTC. It translates to CASSYGVGQYGANVLTF. This chain connects TRBV6-6 to TRBJ2-6; perhaps TRBD1 as D (5 bases). CDR1 is MNHNY, CDR2 SVGAGI, per germline (reference sequence). V dropped 2 bases and J dropped 3 bases, with 14 bases sitting between them. There are 17 residues in the CDR3.

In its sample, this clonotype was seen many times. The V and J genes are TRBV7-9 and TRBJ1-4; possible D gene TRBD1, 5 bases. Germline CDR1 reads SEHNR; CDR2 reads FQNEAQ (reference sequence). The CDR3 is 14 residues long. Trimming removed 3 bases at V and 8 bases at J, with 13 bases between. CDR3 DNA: TGTGCCAGCAGCTTTTCAGGGAGTAGGGAAAAACTGTTTTTT. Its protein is CASSFSGSREKLFF.

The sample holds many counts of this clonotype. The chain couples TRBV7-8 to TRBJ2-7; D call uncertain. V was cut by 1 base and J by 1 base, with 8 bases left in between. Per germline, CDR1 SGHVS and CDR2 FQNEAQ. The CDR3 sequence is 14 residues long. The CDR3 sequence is CASSLEAGSYEQYF. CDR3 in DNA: TGTGCCAGCAGCTTAGAGGCAGGTTCCTACGAGCAGTACTTC.

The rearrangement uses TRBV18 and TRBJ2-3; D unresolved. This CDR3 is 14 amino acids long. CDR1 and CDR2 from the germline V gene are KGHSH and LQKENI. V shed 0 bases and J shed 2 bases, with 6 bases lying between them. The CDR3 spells CASSPPVITDTQYF. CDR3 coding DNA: TGTGCCAGCTCACCACCGGTTATCACAGATACGCAGTATTTT.

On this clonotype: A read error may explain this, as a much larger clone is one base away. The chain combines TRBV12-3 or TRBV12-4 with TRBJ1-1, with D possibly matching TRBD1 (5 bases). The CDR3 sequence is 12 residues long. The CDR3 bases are TGTACCAGCAGCCCATCAGGGACTGAAGCTTTCTTT. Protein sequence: CTSSPSGTEAFF.

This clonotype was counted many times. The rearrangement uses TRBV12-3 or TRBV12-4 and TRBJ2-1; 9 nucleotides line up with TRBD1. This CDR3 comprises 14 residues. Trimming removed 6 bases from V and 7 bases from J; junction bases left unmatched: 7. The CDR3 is CASSQGTGPNEQFF. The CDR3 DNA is TGTGCCAGCAGCCAAGGGACAGGGCCTAATGAGCAGTTCTTC.

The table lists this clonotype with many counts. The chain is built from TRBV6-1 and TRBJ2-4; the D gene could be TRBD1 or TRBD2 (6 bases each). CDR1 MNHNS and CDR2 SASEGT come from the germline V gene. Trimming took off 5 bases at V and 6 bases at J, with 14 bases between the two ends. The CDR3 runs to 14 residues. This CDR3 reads CASSKGGPGNIQYF. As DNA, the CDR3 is TGTGCCAGCAGTAAAGGGGGGCCCGGAAACATTCAGTACTTC.

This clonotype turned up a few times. CDR3: CASSSPHGTSYEQYF. The DNA for the CDR3 is TGTGCCAGCAGCTCCCCTCATGGCACCTCCTACGAGCAGTACTTC. The chain has TRBV6-5 and TRBJ2-7; D not resolved. V dropped 6 bases and J dropped 0 bases, with 15 bases sitting between them. Per germline, CDR1 MNHEY and CDR2 SVGAGI. CDR3 length: 15 amino acids.

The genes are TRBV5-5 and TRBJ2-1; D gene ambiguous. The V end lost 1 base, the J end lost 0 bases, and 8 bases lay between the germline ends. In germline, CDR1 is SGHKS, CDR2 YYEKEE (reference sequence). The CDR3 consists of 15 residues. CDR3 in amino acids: CASSLILTSYNEQFF. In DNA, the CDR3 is TGTGCCAGCAGCTTGATCCTGACCTCCTACAATGAGCAGTTCTTC.

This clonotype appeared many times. CDR3 DNA: TGCAGTGCTCCGGTAACTAGCACAGATACGCAGTATTTT. It is translated as CSAPVTSTDTQYF. This chain joins TRBV20-1 and TRBJ2-3; D gene unclear. Germline CDR1 and CDR2: DFQATT and SNEGSKA (reference sequence). Between the trimmed V and J ends, which lost 5 bases and 0 bases, there was a span of 9 bases. This CDR3 is built from 13 residues.

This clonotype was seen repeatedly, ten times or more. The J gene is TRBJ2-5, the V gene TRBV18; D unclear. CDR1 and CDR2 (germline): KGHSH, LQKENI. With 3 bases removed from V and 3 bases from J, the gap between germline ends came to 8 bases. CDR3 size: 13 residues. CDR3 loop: CASSPNQEETQYF. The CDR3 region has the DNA TGTGCCAGCTCACCGAATCAAGAAGAGACCCAGTACTTC.

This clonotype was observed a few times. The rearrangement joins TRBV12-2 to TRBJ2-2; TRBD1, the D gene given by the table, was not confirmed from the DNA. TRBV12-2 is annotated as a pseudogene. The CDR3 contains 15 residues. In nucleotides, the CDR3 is TGTGCAAGTCGCCCCCTCAAGGGCGGGACCGGGGAGCTGTTTTTT. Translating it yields CASRPLKGGTGELFF.

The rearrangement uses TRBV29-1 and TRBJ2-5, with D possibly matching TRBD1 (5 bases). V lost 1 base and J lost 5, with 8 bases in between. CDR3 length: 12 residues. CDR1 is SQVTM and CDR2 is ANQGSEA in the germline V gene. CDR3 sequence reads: CSVEGGAETQYF. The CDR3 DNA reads TGCAGCGTTGAAGGTGGGGCGGAGACCCAGTACTTC.

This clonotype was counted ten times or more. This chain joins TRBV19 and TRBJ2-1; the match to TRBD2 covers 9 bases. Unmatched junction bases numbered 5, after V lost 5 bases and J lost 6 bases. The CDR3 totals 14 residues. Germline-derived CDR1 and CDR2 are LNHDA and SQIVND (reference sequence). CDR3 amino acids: CASSGGLALNEQFF. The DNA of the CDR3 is TGTGCCAGTAGTGGGGGACTAGCCCTCAATGAGCAGTTCTTC.

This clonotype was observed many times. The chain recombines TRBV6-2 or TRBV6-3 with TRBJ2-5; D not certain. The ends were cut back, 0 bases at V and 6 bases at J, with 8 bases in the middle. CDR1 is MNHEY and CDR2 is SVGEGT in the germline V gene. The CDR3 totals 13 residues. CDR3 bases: TGTGCCAGCAGTTACTCCCCTGGAAAGACCCAGTACTTC. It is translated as CASSYSPGKTQYF.

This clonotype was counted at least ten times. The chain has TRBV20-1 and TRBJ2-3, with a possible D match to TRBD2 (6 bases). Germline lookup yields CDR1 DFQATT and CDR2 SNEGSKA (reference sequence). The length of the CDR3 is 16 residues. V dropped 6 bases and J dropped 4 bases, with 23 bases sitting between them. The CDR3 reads CSAPGPGAPRADTQYF. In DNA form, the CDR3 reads TGCAGTGCCCCCGGCCCGGGAGCCCCGCGCGCAGATACGCAGTATTTT.

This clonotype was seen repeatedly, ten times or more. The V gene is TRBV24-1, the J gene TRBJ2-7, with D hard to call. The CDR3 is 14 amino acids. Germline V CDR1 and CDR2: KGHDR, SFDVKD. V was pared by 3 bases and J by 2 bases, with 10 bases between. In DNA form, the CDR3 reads TGTGCCACCAGTGATCCCGGCCTCCCCTACGAGCAGTACTTC. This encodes CATSDPGLPYEQYF.

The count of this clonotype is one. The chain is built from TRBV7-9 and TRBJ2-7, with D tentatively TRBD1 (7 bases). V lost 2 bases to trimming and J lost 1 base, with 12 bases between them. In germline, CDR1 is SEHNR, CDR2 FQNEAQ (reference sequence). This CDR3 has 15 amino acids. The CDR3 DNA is TGTGCCAGCAGCTTATGGGCAGGGGGGTCCTACGAGCAGTACTTC. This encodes CASSLWAGGSYEQYF.

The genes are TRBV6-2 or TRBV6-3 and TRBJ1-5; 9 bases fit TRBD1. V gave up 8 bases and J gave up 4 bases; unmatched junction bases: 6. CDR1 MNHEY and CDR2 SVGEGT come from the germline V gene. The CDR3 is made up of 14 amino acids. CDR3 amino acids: CASATGGPNQPQHF. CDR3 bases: TGTGCCAGCGCAACAGGGGGCCCGAATCAGCCCCAGCATTTT.

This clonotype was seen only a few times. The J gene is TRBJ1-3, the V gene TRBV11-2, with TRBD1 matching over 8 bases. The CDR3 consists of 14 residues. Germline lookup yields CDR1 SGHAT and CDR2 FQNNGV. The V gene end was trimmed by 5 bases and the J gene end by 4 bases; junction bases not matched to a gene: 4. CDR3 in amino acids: CASSVQGGGNTIYF. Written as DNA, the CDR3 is TGTGCCAGCAGCGTACAGGGGGGCGGAAACACCATATATTTT.

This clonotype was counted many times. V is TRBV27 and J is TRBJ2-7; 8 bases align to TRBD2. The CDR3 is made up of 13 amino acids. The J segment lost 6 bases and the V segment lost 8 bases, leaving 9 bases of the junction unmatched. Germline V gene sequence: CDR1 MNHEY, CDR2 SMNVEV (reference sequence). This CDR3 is CASHGLASSEQYF. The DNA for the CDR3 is TGTGCCAGCCACGGACTAGCCTCATCCGAGCAGTACTTC.

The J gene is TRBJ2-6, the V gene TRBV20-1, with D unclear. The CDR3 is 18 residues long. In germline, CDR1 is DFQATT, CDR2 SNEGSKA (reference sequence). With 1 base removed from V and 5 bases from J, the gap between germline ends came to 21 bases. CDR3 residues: CSARGQSKTLAWANVLTF. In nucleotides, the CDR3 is TGCAGTGCTAGAGGGCAATCTAAGACACTTGCCTGGGCCAACGTCCTGACTTTC.

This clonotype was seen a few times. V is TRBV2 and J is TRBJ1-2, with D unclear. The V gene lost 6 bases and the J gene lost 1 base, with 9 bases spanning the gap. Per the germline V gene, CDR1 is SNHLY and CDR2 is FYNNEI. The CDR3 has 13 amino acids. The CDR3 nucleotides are TGTGCCAGCAGCAAGGACGTTAACTATGGCTACACCTTC. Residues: CASSKDVNYGYTF.

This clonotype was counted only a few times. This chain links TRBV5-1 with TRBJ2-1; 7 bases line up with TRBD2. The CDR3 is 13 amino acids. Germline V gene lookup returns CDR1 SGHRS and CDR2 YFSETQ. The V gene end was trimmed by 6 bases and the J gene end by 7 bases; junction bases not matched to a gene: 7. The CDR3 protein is CASTQGGVNEQFF. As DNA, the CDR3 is TGCGCCAGCACCCAGGGAGGGGTGAATGAGCAGTTCTTC. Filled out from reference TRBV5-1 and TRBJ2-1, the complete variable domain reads KAGVTQTPRYLIKTRGQQVTLSCSPISGHRSVSWYQQTPGQGLQFLFEYFSETQRNKGNFPGRFSGRQFSNSRSEMNVSTLELGDSALYLCASTQGGVNEQFFGPGTRLTVL.

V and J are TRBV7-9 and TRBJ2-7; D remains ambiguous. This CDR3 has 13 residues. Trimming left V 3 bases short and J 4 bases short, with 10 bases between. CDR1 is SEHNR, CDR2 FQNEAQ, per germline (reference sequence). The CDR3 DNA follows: TGTGCCAGCAGCTTCCCTCCAGATTACGAGCAGTACTTC. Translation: CASSFPPDYEQYF.

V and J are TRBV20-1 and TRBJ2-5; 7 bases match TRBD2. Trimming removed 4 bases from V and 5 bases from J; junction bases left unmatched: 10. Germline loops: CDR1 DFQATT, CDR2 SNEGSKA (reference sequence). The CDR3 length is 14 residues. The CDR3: CSATSGKVLETQYF. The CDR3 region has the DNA TGCAGTGCTACCAGCGGGAAGGTTTTGGAGACCCAGTACTTC.